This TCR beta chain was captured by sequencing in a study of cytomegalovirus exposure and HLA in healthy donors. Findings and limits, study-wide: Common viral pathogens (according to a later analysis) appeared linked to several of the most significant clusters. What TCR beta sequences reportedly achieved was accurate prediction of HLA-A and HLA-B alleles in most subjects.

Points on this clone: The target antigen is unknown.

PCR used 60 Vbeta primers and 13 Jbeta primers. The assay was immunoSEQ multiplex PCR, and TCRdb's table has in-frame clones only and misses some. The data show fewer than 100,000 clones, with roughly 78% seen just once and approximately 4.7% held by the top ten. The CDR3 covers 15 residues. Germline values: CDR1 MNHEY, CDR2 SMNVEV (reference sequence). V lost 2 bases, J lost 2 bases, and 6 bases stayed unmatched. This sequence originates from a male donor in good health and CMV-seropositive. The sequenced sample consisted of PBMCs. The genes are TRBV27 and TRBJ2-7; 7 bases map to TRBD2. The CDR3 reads CASSLAGAVPYEQYF. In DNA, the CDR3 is TGTGCCAGCAGTTTAGCGGGAGCGGTTCCCTACGAGCAGTACTTC.